Shown below are 22 T cell receptor beta chains from a single sample sequenced in a study of early T cells in non-severe SARS-CoV-2 infection. Each CDR3 protein is one row after TCRdb ran MiXCR on the 5' RACE reads. Among around 71,000 distinct CDR3 sequences, 13% to 15% were seen once, and the ten largest hold 3.5% to 5%. The sequencing used whole blood, collected at baseline. The receptors shown here come from an adult who was a healthcare worker with PCR-confirmed SARS-CoV-2 infection or an uninfected control (not recorded which).

This sequence joins TRBV7-8 and TRBJ2-5, with a tentative D call TRBD2 (6 bases). V was shortened by 8 bases and J by 5 bases, with 21 bases between the two germline ends. Germline V lookup: CDR1 SGHVS, CDR2 FQNEAQ. The CDR3 is 15 amino acids. CDR3 nucleotides: TGTGCCAGCGTCCCCCTCGGGAGCCGCATCGAGACCCAGTACTTC. It is translated as CASVPLGSRIETQYF. Full variable domain (remainder filled in from reference TRBV7-8 and TRBJ2-5): GAGVSQSPRYKVAKRGQDVALRCDPISGHVSLFWYQQALGQGPEFLTYFQNEAQLDKSGLPSDRFFAERPEGSVSTLKIQRTQQEDSAVYLCASVPLGSRIETQYFGPGTRLLVL.

At least ten counts were recorded for this clonotype. CDR3 nucleotides: TGTGCCAGCAGCCCAGGGGGCGCGAACACCGGGGAGCTGTTTTTT. This encodes CASSPGGANTGELFF. The chain employs TRBV7-3 and TRBJ2-2; 8 nucleotides agree with TRBD1. Germline lookup yields CDR1 SGHTA and CDR2 FQGTGA. The length of the CDR3 is 15 residues. The trim removed 5 bases at V and 0 bases at J, leaving 2 bases unmatched.

This clonotype showed up just a few times. The J gene is TRBJ2-4, the V gene TRBV24-1; D may be TRBD2 (5 bases). V lost 5 bases to trimming and J lost 5 bases, with 6 bases between them. Germline V CDR1 and CDR2: KGHDR, SFDVKD. The CDR3 runs to 12 residues. CDR3 DNA sequence: TGTGCCACCAGTGGGGGAGAAAACATTCAGTACTTC. Its protein is CATSGGENIQYF.

The gene calls are TRBV20-1 and TRBJ2-3; perhaps TRBD1 as D (8 bases). V was pared by 3 bases and J by 3 bases, with 16 bases between. The CDR3 contains 15 residues. Germline V gene data show CDR1 as DFQATT and CDR2 as SNEGSKA (reference sequence). CDR3 nucleotides: TGCAGTGCTAGGATCCACAGGGGGGGGACAGATACGCAGTATTTT. Translated, it gives CSARIHRGGTDTQYF.

CDR3 sequence (DNA): TGTGCCAGCAGTCCGGGGCTAGCGGTCAATGAGCAGTTCTTC. This sequence encodes CASSPGLAVNEQFF. The V call is TRBV27, the J call TRBJ2-1, with 7 bases matching TRBD2. The CDR3 is 14 amino acids. V trimming: 5 bases; J trimming: 6 bases; junction bases outside the gene matches: 7. Germline loops: CDR1 MNHEY, CDR2 SMNVEV (reference sequence).

This chain joins TRBV28 and TRBJ1-2, with D maybe TRBD1 (6 bases). The germline gives CDR1 MDHEN, CDR2 SYDVKM. This CDR3 has 13 residues. The V and J ends lost 7 bases and 0 bases respectively, with 9 bases between them. In DNA, the CDR3 is TGTGCCAGCAAGAGACAGGCTAACTATGGCTACACCTTC. Its translation is CASKRQANYGYTF.

This chain links TRBV28 with TRBJ2-3; weak D call: TRBD2 (5 bases). The germline V gene has CDR1 MDHEN and CDR2 SYDVKM. The V gene lost 5 bases and the J gene lost 0 bases, with 12 bases spanning the gap. This CDR3 has 15 residues. CDR3 residues: CASSPPRGSTDTQYF. DNA for the CDR3: TGTGCCAGCAGTCCCCCTCGGGGTAGCACAGATACGCAGTATTTT. The full variable domain, completed using reference TRBV28 and TRBJ2-3, is DVKVTQSSRYLVKRTGEKVFLECVQDMDHENMFWYRQDPGLGLRLIYFSYDVKMKEKGDIPEGYSVSREKKERFSLILESASTNQTSMYLCASSPPRGSTDTQYFGPGTRLTVL.

The genes are TRBV20-1 and TRBJ2-7; 9 nucleotides line up with TRBD1. Germline assignment: CDR1 DFQATT and CDR2 SNEGSKA (reference sequence). V dropped 1 base and J dropped 0; count of bases not matched to a gene: 7. The CDR3 covers 16 residues. The CDR3 sequence: CSARVFTDRGSYEQYF. The CDR3 DNA reads as TGCAGTGCTAGAGTCTTCACGGACAGGGGCTCCTACGAGCAGTACTTC.

This clonotype appeared many times. The chain joins TRBV5-1 to TRBJ2-3, with D possibly matching TRBD2 (6 bases). The germline V gene encodes CDR1 SGHRS and CDR2 YFSETQ. CDR3 length: 15 residues. V shed 0 bases and J shed 3 bases, with 11 bases lying between them. CDR3 in amino acids: CASSLAGEKTDTQYF. The CDR3 bases are TGCGCCAGCAGCTTGGCGGGGGAAAAAACAGATACGCAGTATTTT.

This clonotype was seen at least ten times. The rearrangement joins TRBV29-1 to TRBJ2-3; weak D call: TRBD1 (5 bases). Germline V CDR1 and CDR2: SQVTM, ANQGSEA. This CDR3 spans 14 amino acids. Trimming cost V 1 base and J 1 base, with 9 bases left between them. This CDR3 is CSVEGGKGTDTQYF. The CDR3 region has the DNA TGCAGCGTTGAAGGGGGCAAAGGCACAGATACGCAGTATTTT.

This clonotype was recorded a few times. V is TRBV7-9 and J is TRBJ2-2; D unresolved. Germline values: CDR1 SEHNR, CDR2 FQNEAQ (reference sequence). The V and J ends lost 7 bases and 3 bases respectively, with 15 bases between them. The CDR3 length is 15 residues. CDR3 residues: CASNVIGRYTGELFF. CDR3 bases: TGTGCCAGCAACGTAATTGGGCGGTACACCGGGGAGCTGTTTTTT.

This clonotype was observed at least ten times. J is TRBJ1-1 and V is TRBV9; D remains ambiguous. Germline V lookup: CDR1 SGDLS, CDR2 YYNGEE. The CDR3 has 13 residues. The germline V and J ends were trimmed by 2 bases and 3 bases, with 8 bases remaining between them. The CDR3 is CASSVGGDTEAFF. The CDR3 DNA follows: TGTGCCAGCAGCGTTGGAGGCGACACTGAAGCTTTCTTT.

The chain links TRBV19 to TRBJ2-3; D gene uncertain. Trimming left V 5 bases short and J 1 base short, with 13 bases between. Germline V gene lookup returns CDR1 LNHDA and CDR2 SQIVND (reference sequence). The CDR3 runs to 15 residues. The CDR3 coding sequence is TGTGCCAGTAGTGGACGCGAACTCCGCACAGATACGCAGTATTTT. This translates into CASSGRELRTDTQYF.

This clonotype showed up many times. This chain joins TRBV6-6 and TRBJ2-1; weak D call: TRBD1 (6 bases). V was trimmed by 0 bases and J by 5 bases, leaving 14 bases between them. The CDR3 has 16 residues. Germline CDR1 reads MNHNY; CDR2 reads SVGAGI (reference sequence). Here the CDR3 reads CASSYSAAGVDNEQFF. CDR3 coding DNA: TGTGCCAGCAGTTACTCAGCGGCAGGGGTTGACAATGAGCAGTTCTTC.

The genes are TRBV7-8 and TRBJ2-1; D gene ambiguous. Trimming pared 0 bases from V and 5 bases from J, leaving 17 bases between. The CDR3 is 17 residues long. CDR1 and CDR2 from the germline V gene are SGHVS and FQNEAQ. CDR3 sequence: CASSLARRLGRDNEQFF. The CDR3 nucleotides are TGTGCCAGCAGCTTAGCGCGCCGGCTAGGAAGAGACAATGAGCAGTTCTTC. The whole variable domain, filled in from reference TRBV7-8 and TRBJ2-1, reads GAGVSQSPRYKVAKRGQDVALRCDPISGHVSLFWYQQALGQGPEFLTYFQNEAQLDKSGLPSDRFFAERPEGSVSTLKIQRTQQEDSAVYLCASSLARRLGRDNEQFFGPGTRLTVL.

The sample holds a few counts of this clonotype. The chain uses TRBV4-1 and TRBJ2-3, with TRBD1 identical over 9 bases. This CDR3 is 16 amino acids long. V dropped 1 base and J dropped 0; count of bases not matched to a gene: 2. CDR1 and CDR2 from the germline V gene are MGHRA and YSYEKL. The CDR3 coding sequence is TGCGCCAGCAGCCAAGTTGGGACAGGGAGCACAGATACGCAGTATTTT. This codes for CASSQVGTGSTDTQYF.

This clonotype was recorded many times. The chain combines TRBV25-1 with TRBJ2-6, with D perhaps matching TRBD2 (6 bases). CDR3 length: 16 amino acids. V lost 3 bases to trimming and J lost 1 base, with 10 bases between them. Germline values: CDR1 MGHDK, CDR2 SYGVNS. In DNA, the CDR3 is TGTGCCAGCAGTGAGGGGGAGGTATCTGGGGCCAACGTCCTGACTTTC. Protein product: CASSEGEVSGANVLTF.

CDR3 sequence (DNA): TGTGCCAGCATCTCGACAGGGTTTCCCTACGAGCAGTACTTC. Protein sequence: CASISTGFPYEQYF. The V call is TRBV5-6, the J call TRBJ2-7; 7 bases match TRBD1. CDR1 SGHDT and CDR2 YYEEEE come from the germline V gene. This CDR3 is built from 14 residues. V lost 6 bases and J lost 2; bases outside the gene matches: 8.

This clonotype was found a few times. The chain joins TRBV20-1 to TRBJ2-7; tentative D call: TRBD2 (6 bases). The germline V gene has CDR1 DFQATT and CDR2 SNEGSKA (reference sequence). This CDR3 contains 15 residues. Trimming cost V 0 bases and J 0 bases, with 12 bases left between them. The CDR3 coding sequence is TGCAGTGCTAGAGATAGGCTAGCGCCCTCCTACGAGCAGTACTTC. Residues: CSARDRLAPSYEQYF.

There are a few counts of this clonotype. Germline is not matched at one junction end, which may reflect a read error. CDR3 bases: TGCAGTGCTTTGCGGGAGGGCCGTTCGCAAGCGACCCAGTACTTC. This codes for CSALREGRSQATQYF. The chain has TRBV20-1 and TRBJ2-5, with 9 bases identical to TRBD2. Germline assignment: CDR1 DFQATT and CDR2 SNEGSKA (reference sequence). The CDR3 totals 15 residues.

This clonotype appeared a few times. This chain joins TRBV20-1 and TRBJ2-5, with a weak D call TRBD2 (6 bases). The V gene's germline CDR1 is DFQATT and CDR2 SNEGSKA (reference sequence). The CDR3 sequence is 13 residues long. V lost 7 bases and J 3 bases, leaving 15 bases between the germline ends. This chain's CDR3 is CSVSAGRKETQYF. CDR3 DNA sequence: TGCAGTGTCTCCGCGGGAAGAAAAGAGACCCAGTACTTC.

V gene TRBV2 combines with J gene TRBJ1-2, with 10 positions matching TRBD1. Losses at the gene ends were 2 bases for V and 8 bases for J; bases not matched to a gene: 8. Per germline, CDR1 SNHLY and CDR2 FYNNEI. The CDR3 totals 15 residues. CDR3 sequence (DNA): TGTGCCAGCAGTGAAACCTTCGGGACAGGGGACGGCTACACCTTC. This codes for CASSETFGTGDGYTF.